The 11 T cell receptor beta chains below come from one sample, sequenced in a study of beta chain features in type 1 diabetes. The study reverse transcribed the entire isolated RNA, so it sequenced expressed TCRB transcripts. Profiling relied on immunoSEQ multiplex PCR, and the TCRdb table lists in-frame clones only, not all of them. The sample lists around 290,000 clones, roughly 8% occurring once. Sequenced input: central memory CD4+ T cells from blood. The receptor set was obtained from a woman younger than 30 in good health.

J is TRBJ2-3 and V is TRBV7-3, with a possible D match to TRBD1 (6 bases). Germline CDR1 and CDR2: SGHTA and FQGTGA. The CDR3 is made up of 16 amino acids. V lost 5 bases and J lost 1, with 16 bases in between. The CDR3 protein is CASSPQGGVGTDTQYF. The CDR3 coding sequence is TGTGCCAGCAGCCCTCAAGGGGGAGTTGGCACAGATACGCAGTATTTT.

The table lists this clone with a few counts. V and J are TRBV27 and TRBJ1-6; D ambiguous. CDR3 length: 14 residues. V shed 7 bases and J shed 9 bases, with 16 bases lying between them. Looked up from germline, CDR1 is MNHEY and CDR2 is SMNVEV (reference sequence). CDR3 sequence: CASTRGGLGSPLHF. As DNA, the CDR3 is TGTGCCAGCACCCGAGGAGGGCTTGGTTCACCCCTCCACTTT.

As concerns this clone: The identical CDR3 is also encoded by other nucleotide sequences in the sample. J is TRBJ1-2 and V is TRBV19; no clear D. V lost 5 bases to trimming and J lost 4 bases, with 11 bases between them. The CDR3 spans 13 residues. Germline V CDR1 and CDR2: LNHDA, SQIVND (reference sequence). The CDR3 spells CASSPTGIYGYTF. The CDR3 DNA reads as TGTGCCAGTAGTCCTACGGGAATCTATGGCTACACCTTC.

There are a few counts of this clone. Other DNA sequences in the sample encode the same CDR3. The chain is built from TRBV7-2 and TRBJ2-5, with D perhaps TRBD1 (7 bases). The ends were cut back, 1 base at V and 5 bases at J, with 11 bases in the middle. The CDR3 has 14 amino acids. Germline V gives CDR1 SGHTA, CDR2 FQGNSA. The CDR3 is CASSLGAGGETQYF. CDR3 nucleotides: TGTGCCAGCAGCTTAGGGGCAGGGGGGGAGACCCAGTACTTC.

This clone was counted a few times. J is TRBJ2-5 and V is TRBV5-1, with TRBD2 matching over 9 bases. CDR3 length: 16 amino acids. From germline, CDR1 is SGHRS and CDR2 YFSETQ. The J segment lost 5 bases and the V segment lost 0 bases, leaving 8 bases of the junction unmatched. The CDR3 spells CASSLDSSGVWETQYF. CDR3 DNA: TGCGCCAGCAGCTTGGACTCTAGCGGGGTTTGGGAGACCCAGTACTTC.

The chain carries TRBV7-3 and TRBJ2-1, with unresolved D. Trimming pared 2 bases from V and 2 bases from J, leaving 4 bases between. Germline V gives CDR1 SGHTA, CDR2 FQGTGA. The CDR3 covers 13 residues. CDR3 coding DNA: TGTGCCAGCAGCTTATATCCCTACAATGAGCAGTTCTTC. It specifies CASSLYPYNEQFF. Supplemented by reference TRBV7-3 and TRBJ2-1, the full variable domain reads GAGVSQTPSNKVTEKGKYVELRCDPISGHTALYWYRQSLGQGPEFLIYFQGTGAADDSGLPNDRFFAVRPEGSVSTLKIQRTERGDSAVYLCASSLYPYNEQFFGPGTRLTVL.

CDR3 amino acids: CASSLRPQQGNTEAFF. In DNA form, the CDR3 reads TGCGCCAGCAGCTTGAGACCCCAACAGGGGAACACTGAAGCTTTCTTT. The rearrangement uses TRBV5-1 and TRBJ1-1, with a tentative D call TRBD1 (6 bases). Germline V gene data show CDR1 as SGHRS and CDR2 as YFSETQ. The CDR3 is 16 amino acids. V lost 1 base and J lost 1, with 14 bases in between.

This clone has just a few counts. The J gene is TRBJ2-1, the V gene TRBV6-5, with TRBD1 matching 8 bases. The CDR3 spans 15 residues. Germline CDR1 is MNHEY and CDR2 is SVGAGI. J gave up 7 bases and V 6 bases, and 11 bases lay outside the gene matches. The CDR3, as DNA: TGTGCCAGCAGGGGCCCGGGACAGGTCAGGAATGAGCAGTTCTTC. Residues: CASRGPGQVRNEQFF.

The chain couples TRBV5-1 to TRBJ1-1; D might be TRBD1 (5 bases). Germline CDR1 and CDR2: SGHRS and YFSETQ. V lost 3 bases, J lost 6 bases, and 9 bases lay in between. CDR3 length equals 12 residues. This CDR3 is CASSSGTPEAFF. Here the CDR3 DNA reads TGCGCCAGCAGCTCGGGGACTCCTGAAGCTTTCTTT.

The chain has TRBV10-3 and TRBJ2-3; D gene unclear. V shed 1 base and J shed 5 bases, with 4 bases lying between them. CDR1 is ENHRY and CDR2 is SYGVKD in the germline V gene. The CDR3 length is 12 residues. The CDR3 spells CAISEFKDTQYF. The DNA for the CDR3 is TGTGCCATCAGTGAGTTTAAAGATACGCAGTATTTT.

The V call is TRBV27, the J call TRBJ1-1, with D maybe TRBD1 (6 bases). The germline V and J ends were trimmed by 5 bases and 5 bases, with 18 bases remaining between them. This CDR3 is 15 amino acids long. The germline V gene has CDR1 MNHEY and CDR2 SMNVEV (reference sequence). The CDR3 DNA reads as TGTGCCAGCAGTCCCCTCGGACAGCCACTAACTGAAGCTTTCTTT. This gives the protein CASSPLGQPLTEAFF.